This passage covers 15 T cell receptor beta chains from one sample sequenced in a study of cytomegalovirus exposure and HLA in healthy donors (dated by TCRdb to about 2017). The method behind the library was the immunoSEQ multiplex PCR assay. For the multiplex PCR, a mixture combining 60 forward primers for TCR Vbeta segments and 13 reverse primers for TCR Jbeta segments was used. TCRdb mirrors the immuneACCESS table, restricted to in-frame sequences. Some clones are absent from its copies; in checked studies, under half trace to an unresolved V gene, and the reason for the others is unknown. For this sample the table gives 150,000 to 200,000 clones, of which approximately 78% were detected only once. Roughly 6% of the sample is held by the ten biggest clonotypes. The sample comprised PBMCs. The receptor source for this set is a woman aged 50 to 60 in good health and CMV-seropositive.

V is TRBV9 and J is TRBJ2-1, with D hard to call. V was cut by 0 bases and J by 6 bases, with 7 bases left in between. CDR1 is SGDLS, CDR2 YYNGEE, per germline. The CDR3 consists of 13 residues. CDR3 protein: CASSVGSLNEQFF. The CDR3 DNA is TGTGCCAGCAGCGTAGGGAGTCTCAATGAGCAGTTCTTC.

The chain joins TRBV7-9 to TRBJ1-4; D is uncertain. This CDR3 region has 14 residues. The ends were cut back, 5 bases at V and 8 bases at J, with 15 bases in the middle. Germline assignment: CDR1 SEHNR and CDR2 FQNEAQ (reference sequence). The CDR3 DNA reads TGTGCCAGCAGCCCTGGTGGGCCGTGGGAAAAACTGTTTTTT. Protein product: CASSPGGPWEKLFF. Complete variable domain (other parts from reference TRBV7-9 and TRBJ1-4): DTGVSQNPRHKITKRGQNVTFRCDPISEHNRLYWYRQTLGQGPEFLTYFQNEAQLEKSRLLSDRFSAERPKGSFSTLEIQRTEQGDSAMYLCASSPGGPWEKLFFGSGTQLSVL.

This chain links TRBV19 with TRBJ2-2; weak D call: TRBD2 (6 bases). Trimming removed 3 bases at V and 0 bases at J, with 11 bases between. The CDR3 length is 16 residues. Per the germline V gene, CDR1 is LNHDA and CDR2 is SQIVND (reference sequence). The CDR3 is CASSIGRLTNTGELFF. The CDR3 DNA is TGTGCCAGTAGTATCGGGAGACTGACGAACACCGGGGAGCTGTTTTTT.

This clone has a handful of counts. The V and J genes are TRBV10-1 and TRBJ2-3; the D is unclear. In germline, CDR1 is WNHNN, CDR2 SYGVQD (reference sequence). CDR3 length: 15 residues. Trimming removed 5 bases from V and 2 bases from J, with 14 bases in between. This chain's CDR3 is CASSPSRGPTDTQYF. The CDR3 coding sequence is TGCGCCAGCAGTCCCTCCCGCGGTCCCACAGATACGCAGTATTTT.

This chain links TRBV5-1 with TRBJ2-3, with TRBD2 matching 14 bases. The CDR3 is made up of 16 amino acids. Germline loops: CDR1 SGHRS, CDR2 YFSETQ. Trimming at V came to 4 bases and at J to 2 bases, leaving 3 bases not matched to a gene. CDR3 loop: CASSLGLAGDTDTQYF. Here the CDR3 DNA reads TGCGCCAGCAGCCTGGGACTAGCGGGGGACACAGATACGCAGTATTTT.

V usage is TRBV19 and J usage is TRBJ1-5; D remains ambiguous. The ends were cut back, 7 bases at V and 3 bases at J, with 10 bases in the middle. The CDR3 totals 13 residues. Germline assignment: CDR1 LNHDA and CDR2 SQIVND (reference sequence). The CDR3 DNA is TGTGCCAGTATGGGCAGGAACAATCAGCCCCAGCATTTT. Its translation: CASMGRNNQPQHF.

The CDR3: CASSISDDTGDEQYF. The CDR3, as DNA: TGTGCCAGTAGTATATCGGACGACACAGGGGACGAGCAGTACTTC. The chain couples TRBV19 to TRBJ2-7; 7 bases line up with TRBD1. From germline, CDR1 is LNHDA and CDR2 SQIVND (reference sequence). Trimming cost V 2 bases and J 5 bases; bases outside gene matches: 9. The CDR3 contains 15 residues.

This clone was picked up a small number of times. For the CDR3, the DNA is TGTGCCAGCAGCCGAGGGGGGAGGGGCACAGATACGCAGTATTTT. Protein: CASSRGGRGTDTQYF. This chain connects TRBV11-2 to TRBJ2-3; a possible D gene is TRBD2 (7 bases). CDR3 length: 15 residues. The germline gives CDR1 SGHAT, CDR2 FQNNGV. V lost 5 bases and J lost 1, with 13 bases in between.

This rearrangement joins TRBV28 to TRBJ2-2; 8 bases agree with TRBD1. This CDR3 region has 16 residues. From germline, CDR1 is MDHEN and CDR2 SYDVKM. V lost 6 bases, J lost 7 bases, and 13 bases stayed unmatched. Written as DNA, the CDR3 is TGTGCCAGCAGACCCGGACAGGGCAACCCGGGCGGGGAGCTGTTTTTT. The encoded protein is CASRPGQGNPGGELFF. Full variable domain (remainder filled in from reference TRBV28 and TRBJ2-2): DVKVTQSSRYLVKRTGEKVFLECVQDMDHENMFWYRQDPGLGLRLIYFSYDVKMKEKGDIPEGYSVSREKKERFSLILESASTNQTSMYLCASRPGQGNPGGELFFGEGSRLTVL.

This sequence joins TRBV7-9 and TRBJ1-1; D is possibly TRBD1 (6 bases). The CDR3 sequence is 15 residues long. CDR1 SEHNR and CDR2 FQNEAQ come from the germline V gene (reference sequence). The V and J ends lost 5 bases and 5 bases respectively, with 18 bases between them. CDR3 bases: TGTGCCAGCAGCCCTTTGCTGACAGGTCGGACTGAAGCTTTCTTT. It encodes CASSPLLTGRTEAFF.

The rearrangement uses TRBV9 and TRBJ2-5; TRBD2 matches at 11 bases. The germline V gene encodes CDR1 SGDLS and CDR2 YYNGEE. The V segment lost 5 bases and the J segment 2 bases; nucleotides outside the gene matches: 8. The CDR3 length is 16 residues. CDR3 bases: TGTGCCAGCAGTACCGGGACTAGCGGAGCGCAAGAGACCCAGTACTTC. It encodes CASSTGTSGAQETQYF.

As to this clone: Its ends do not fully match the called genes, so a read error is possible. The V and J genes are TRBV7-7 and TRBJ2-3, with a tentative D call TRBD2 (7 bases). From germline, CDR1 is SSHAT and CDR2 FNYEAQ (reference sequence). The CDR3 consists of 14 residues. Here the CDR3 reads CASSPLGIGGPQYF. CDR3 bases: TGTGCTAGCAGCCCCCTCGGAATCGGGGGGCCGCAGTATTTT.

CDR3 nucleotides: TGTGCCAGCAGATTCACTCGGGATTCACCCCTCCACTTT. This encodes CASRFTRDSPLHF. The rearrangement joins TRBV14 to TRBJ1-6; D not certain. V was pared by 6 bases and J by 8 bases, with 11 bases between. Germline CDR1 SGHDN, CDR2 FVKESK. This CDR3 comprises 13 residues. The entire variable domain, with the rest obtained from reference TRBV14 and TRBJ1-6, is as follows: EAGVTQFPSHSVIEKGQTVTLRCDPISGHDNLYWYRRVMGKEIKFLLHFVKESKQDESGMPNNRFLAERTGGTYSTLKVQPAELEDSGVYFCASRFTRDSPLHFGNGTRLTVT.

This clone was observed a handful of times. This chain's CDR3 is CASGRTGSGNTIYF. Here the CDR3 DNA reads TGTGCCAGCGGTCGGACAGGGTCTGGAAACACCATATATTTT. The rearrangement uses TRBV6-5 and TRBJ1-3; 8 bases line up with TRBD1. CDR3 length equals 14 residues. J lost 1 base, V lost 8 bases, and 4 bases had no gene match. Germline V CDR1 and CDR2: MNHEY, SVGAGI.

CDR3 sequence (DNA): TGTGCCAGCAGTCCCTTGGGGGGTATCGGTCAGCCCCAGCATTTT. Translated, it gives CASSPLGGIGQPQHF. V usage is TRBV27 and J usage is TRBJ1-5; perhaps TRBD1 as D (5 bases). The V and J ends lost 5 bases and 6 bases respectively, with 17 bases between them. Per the germline V gene, CDR1 is MNHEY and CDR2 is SMNVEV (reference sequence). The CDR3 is 15 residues long.